This record looks at one TCR beta chain sequence and its context. The record originates from a study of blood T cell repertoires in COVID-19. Study summary: Both acute and convalescent COVID-19 samples were obtained from the United States, Italy and Spain.

Using immunoSEQ multiplex PCR, the repertoire was profiled, and TCRdb retains in-frame clones only, with some absent. The sample holds about 160,000 clones, 78% seen once. The CDR3 covers 13 residues. The trim removed 7 bases at V and 2 bases at J, leaving 2 bases unmatched. Germline values: CDR1 SGHVS, CDR2 FQNEAQ. Sequencing input: peripheral blood. V usage is TRBV7-8 and J usage is TRBJ2-1; 7 bases match TRBD2. The clonotype originates from a woman at least 80 years old with acute or convalescent COVID-19. This CDR3 reads CASMAGAYNEQFF. The CDR3 bases are TGTGCCAGCATGGCGGGAGCCTACAATGAGCAGTTCTTC.